The 4 T cell receptor beta chains in this list originate from one sample, sequenced in a study of T cell responses to AZD1222 COVID-19 vaccine. Assay: immunoSEQ multiplex PCR; the TCRdb copy retains only in-frame clones and omits some. Of 93,000 or so clones in the sample, over 70% are singletons; the top ten hold roughly 20%. The sequences come from peripheral blood, collected on day 0 of AZD1222 vaccination. These receptors were obtained from an adult in good health.

The rearrangement joins TRBV6-5 to TRBJ1-3; D is unresolved. The germline CDR1 and CDR2 sequences are MNHEY and SVGAGI. CDR3 length equals 14 residues. Trimming left V 9 bases short and J 4 bases short, with 16 bases between. The CDR3 DNA is TGTGCCAGTTCTAAAGGGCTTTTAGGAAACACCATATATTTT. Amino acids: CASSKGLLGNTIYF.

The rearrangement links TRBV6-2 or TRBV6-3 to TRBJ2-7; 8 nucleotides line up with TRBD1. After removal of 0 bases from V and 4 bases from J, the junction contained 11 bases not matched to a gene. Germline loops: CDR1 MNHEY, CDR2 SVGEGT. The CDR3 is made up of 17 amino acids. CDR3 bases: TGTGCCAGCAGTTACTCGAGGTCAGGGGGCGACGGTTACGAGCAGTACTTC. This translates into CASSYSRSGGDGYEQYF.

This chain uses TRBV7-9 with TRBJ1-4; the D is unclear. The V and J ends lost 1 base and 4 bases respectively, with 13 bases between them. This CDR3 region has 16 residues. Germline V CDR1 and CDR2: SEHNR, FQNEAQ (reference sequence). The CDR3 region has the DNA TGTGCCAGCAGCTTAGTAGTATGGGGTTATAATGAAAAACTGTTTTTT. Residues: CASSLVVWGYNEKLFF.

Only one count was recorded for this clone. J is TRBJ1-5 and V is TRBV19; D unresolved. V lost 2 bases and J lost 2, with 10 bases in between. The CDR3 covers 15 residues. Germline assignment: CDR1 LNHDA and CDR2 SQIVND (reference sequence). The CDR3 sequence: CASSIWKGGNQPQHF. The CDR3 region has the DNA TGTGCCAGTAGTATATGGAAAGGCGGCAATCAGCCCCAGCATTTT.